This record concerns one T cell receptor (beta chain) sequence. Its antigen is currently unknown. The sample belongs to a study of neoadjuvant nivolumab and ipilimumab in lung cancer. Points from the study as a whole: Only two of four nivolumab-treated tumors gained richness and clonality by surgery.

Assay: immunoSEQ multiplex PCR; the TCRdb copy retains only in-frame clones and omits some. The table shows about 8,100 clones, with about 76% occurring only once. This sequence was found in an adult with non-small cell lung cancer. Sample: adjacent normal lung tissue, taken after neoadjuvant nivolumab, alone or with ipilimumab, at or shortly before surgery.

In DNA form, the CDR3 reads TGTGCCTGGAGGGGATTATCGGGGATCACTGAAGCTTTCTTT. Residues: CAWRGLSGITEAFF. The genes are TRBV30 and TRBJ1-1; no clear D gene. Trimming left V 3 bases short and J 4 bases short, with 15 bases between. Germline assignment: CDR1 GTSNPN and CDR2 SVGIG (reference sequence). CDR3 size: 14 residues.